A selection of T cell receptor beta chains follows, all from one sample in a study of CD8 T cells in ankylosing spondylitis. Using its own MiXCR run on the 5' RACE reads, TCRdb lists one record per CDR3 protein. The data show a few hundred thousand distinct CDR3 sequences, with less than 9.5% seen just once and 14% to 15% held by the top ten. Sequencing used blood, either unsorted or a sorted T cell fraction (not recorded which). The receptors derive from a male donor with ankylosing spondylitis. Both conserved end residues are trimmed from each CDR3. The D gene is left open where the match is weak.

>-|TRBV3-1|14
ASSQEPSTGPGELF
>TRBD2|TRBV3-1|12
ASSGLAGVGEQF
>TRBD2|TRBV11-2|12
AARSGLAYNEQF
>-|TRBV5-1|11
ASILEGGTEAF
>TRBD1|TRBV2|12
ASHRLRGTDTQY
>-|TRBV25-1|12
ASSEFAGSETQY
>-|TRBV18|14
ASSPIGTEDAQPQH
>-|TRBV2|12
ASSVSGAPYEQY
>-|TRBV2|8
ASTFREQY
>TRBD2|TRBV10-3|11
AISAAAGETLF
>-|TRBV10-3|11
AISDGNTGELF
>-|TRBV12-3/TRBV12-4|12
ASSLGAASYEQY
>TRBD1|TRBV11-3|14
ASSSRDRDFQETQY
>-|TRBV7-9|15
ASSPYRPTGLNTEAF
>TRBD1|TRBV5-5|12
ASSSGTGLYEQY
>-|TRBV5-1|11
ASSLVITGELF
>-|TRBV12-3/TRBV12-4|13
ASSFFSANSYEQY
>-|TRBV7-8|12
ASSLAGGTYEQY
>TRBD2|TRBV10-3|13
ATSVTSGILGELF
>TRBD1|TRBV2|11
ASRDSYNYGYT
>-|TRBV5-1|12
ASSLVQGLDGYT
>-|TRBV11-2|12
ASSLDLSFGELF
>-|TRBV9|16
ASSDGTDYFATNEKLF
>-|TRBV4-2|14
ASSQESIPLSTEAF
>-|TRBV5-8|13
ASSPLAAFDTEAF
>TRBD1|TRBV5-5|15
ASSLRTGGVNTGELF
>-|TRBV11-2|11
ASSLLGAYGYT
>-|TRBV6-5|14
ASSWSWASADNEQF
>-|TRBV11-3|11
ASSPLAVGEQY
>TRBD2|TRBV5-1|14
ASSPTRPSGRYEQY
>TRBD1|TRBV5-1|13
ASSPRTGSDEKLF
>TRBD1|TRBV7-2|13
ASSWGTGVPYGYT
>TRBD2|TRBV29-1|13
SVEDGGRSSYEQY
>-|TRBV29-1|12
SVGGAAPTMEQY
>-|TRBV5-1|14
ASSLGDALMNTEAF
>-|TRBV27|10
ASSSGGSPLH
>-|TRBV9|12
ASSPSRLAYEQY
>-|TRBV29-1|10
SVGVEPYGYT
>TRBD2|TRBV2|13
ASSELAGGPFIQY
>-|TRBV11-2|14
ASSLEGDASTDTQY
>TRBD2|TRBV6-5|13
ASSYWTSGTDTQY